The sequence of this TCR beta chain was determined in a study of blood T cell repertoires in COVID-19. Turning to the study itself: Some COVID-19 samples were acute and others convalescent; all came from the United States, Italy and Spain. T cells, B-cell-depleted T cells, or PBMCs provided the cDNA or gDNA that served as material.

Patients of the Seattle cohort, enrolled during active infection, were followed longitudinally. Germline values: CDR1 SGHRS, CDR2 YFSETQ. The length of the CDR3 is 12 residues. V was pared by 4 bases and J by 4 bases, with 8 bases between. In the authors' workflow: Reference gene primer amplification gave nucleated cell count estimates. Data came from immunoSEQ multiplex PCR; TCRdb stores just in-frame clones and leaves some out. V and J calls and clone size come straight from that table; D and trimming were deduced from the DNA. The sample consists of 250,000 to 400,000 clones, roughly 88% of them appearing once.

The TCR originated in a woman in her 30s with COVID-19, enrolled during active disease. The sample consisted of peripheral blood. The chain couples TRBV5-1 to TRBJ1-2; D not certain. The CDR3 region is CASSLEGYGYTF. The CDR3 bases are TGCGCCAGCAGCCTAGAGGGCTATGGCTACACCTTC.